What follows describes a single TCR beta chain. Antigen specificity is unknown. This specimen belongs to a study of early T cells in non-severe SARS-CoV-2 infection. Study-level background: Unsorted whole-blood RNA was sequenced in bulk, leaving chains unpaired.

Whole-study results and caveats: Anti-spike CD8 responses were favored in VDJdb matching, and private and CD4 specificities were missed.

The CDR3 runs to 15 residues. Unmatched junction bases numbered 4, after V lost 0 bases and J lost 2 bases. The germline CDR1 and CDR2 sequences are DFQATT and SNEGSKA (reference sequence). MiXCR, applied by TCRdb to the 5' RACE reads, yields one record per CDR3 protein. The sample contains 90,000 to 120,000 distinct CDR3 sequences, 11% of which appear only once. The sample consisted of whole blood. This chain connects TRBV20-1 to TRBJ2-1, with 7 bases identical to TRBD2. This receptor was taken from an adult who was a healthcare worker with PCR-confirmed SARS-CoV-2 infection or an uninfected control (not recorded which). CDR3 amino acids: CSARDGGVAYNEQFF. CDR3 nucleotides: TGCAGTGCTAGAGATGGGGGGGTAGCCTACAATGAGCAGTTCTTC.